What follows is one T cell receptor beta chain and its context. The data were taken from a study of shared clonotypes between healthy human individuals. Each sorted subset replicate got 200 ng genomic DNA, approximately 27,000 genomes. Clones were sequenced by immunoSEQ multiplex PCR, and TCRdb holds only the in-frame ones, with some missing. Among over 2 million clones, 80% to 95% were seen once, and the ten largest hold about 0.36%. Trimming removed 1 base from V and 2 bases from J, with 10 bases in between. The length of the CDR3 is 15 residues. CDR1 is SGHDT and CDR2 is YYEEEE in the germline V gene.

The receptor was isolated from a man aged 18 to 29 in good health. Some clones in this sample may be carry-over from other donors' samples. Specimen: naive CD4+ T cells from PBMCs. Documented subset: CD45RA+ positively selected. The rearrangement links TRBV5-6 to TRBJ2-4; unclear D gene. The CDR3 region is CASSLLGPTKNIQYF. CDR3 nucleotides: TGTGCCAGCAGCTTGTTAGGTCCGACCAAAAACATTCAGTACTTC. The full variable domain, rest sourced from reference TRBV5-6 and TRBJ2-4, is DAGVTQSPTHLIKTRGQQVTLRCSPKSGHDTVSWYQQALGQGPQFIFQYYEEEERQRGNFPDRFSGHQFPNYSSELNVNALLLGDSALYLCASSLLGPTKNIQYFGAGTRLSVL.